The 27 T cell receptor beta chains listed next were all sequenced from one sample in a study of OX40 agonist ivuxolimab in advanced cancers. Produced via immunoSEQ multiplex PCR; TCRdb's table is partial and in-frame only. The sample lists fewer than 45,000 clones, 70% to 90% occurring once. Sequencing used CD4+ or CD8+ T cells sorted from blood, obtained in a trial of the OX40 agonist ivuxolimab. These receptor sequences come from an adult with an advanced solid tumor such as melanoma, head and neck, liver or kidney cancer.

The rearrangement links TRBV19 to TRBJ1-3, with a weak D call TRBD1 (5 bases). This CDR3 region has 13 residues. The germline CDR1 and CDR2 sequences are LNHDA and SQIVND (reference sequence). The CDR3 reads CASWGDSGNTIYF. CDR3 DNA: TGTGCTTCGTGGGGGGACTCTGGAAACACCATATATTTT. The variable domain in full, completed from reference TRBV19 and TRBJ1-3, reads DGGITQSPKYLFRKEGQNVTLSCEQNLNHDAMYWYRQDPGQGLRLIYYSQIVNDFQKGDIAEGYSVSREKKESFPLTVTSAQKNPTAFYLCASWGDSGNTIYFGEGSWLTVV.

The CDR3, as DNA: TGTGCCACCAGTCCCGATTCCACCGGGGAGCTGTTTTTT. Protein: CATSPDSTGELFF. The chain uses TRBV15 and TRBJ2-2; D gene uncertain. Germline lookup yields CDR1 LNHNV and CDR2 YYDKDF (reference sequence). The CDR3 has 13 residues. V was pared by 6 bases and J by 4 bases, with 9 bases between. Full variable domain (remainder filled in from reference TRBV15 and TRBJ2-2): DAMVIQNPRYQVTQFGKPVTLSCSQTLNHNVMYWYQQKSSQAPKLLFHYYDKDFNNEADTPDNFQSRRPNTSFCFLDIRSPGLGDTAMYLCATSPDSTGELFFGEGSRLTVL.

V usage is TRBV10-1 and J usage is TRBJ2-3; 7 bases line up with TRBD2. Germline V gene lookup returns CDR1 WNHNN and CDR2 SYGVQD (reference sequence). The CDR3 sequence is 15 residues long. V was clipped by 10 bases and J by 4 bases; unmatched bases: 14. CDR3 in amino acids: CATRDVAGPADTQYF. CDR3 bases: TGCGCCACCCGGGACGTAGCGGGTCCGGCAGATACGCAGTATTTT.

The CDR3 is CASSIRYRGKAYEQYF. The CDR3 nucleotides read TGTGCCAGTAGTATTCGGTACAGGGGAAAGGCCTACGAGCAGTACTTC. This rearrangement joins TRBV19 to TRBJ2-7, with 7 bases fitting TRBD1. CDR3 length: 16 amino acids. Germline CDR1 is LNHDA and CDR2 is SQIVND (reference sequence). After removal of 3 bases from V and 2 bases from J, the junction contained 10 bases not matched to a gene.

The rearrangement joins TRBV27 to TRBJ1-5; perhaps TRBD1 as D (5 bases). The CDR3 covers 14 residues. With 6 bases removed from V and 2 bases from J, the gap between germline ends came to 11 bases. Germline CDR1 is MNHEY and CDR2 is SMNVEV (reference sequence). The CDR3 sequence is CASSTRGGNQPQHF. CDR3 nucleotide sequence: TGTGCCAGCAGCACCCGGGGCGGCAATCAGCCCCAGCATTTT.

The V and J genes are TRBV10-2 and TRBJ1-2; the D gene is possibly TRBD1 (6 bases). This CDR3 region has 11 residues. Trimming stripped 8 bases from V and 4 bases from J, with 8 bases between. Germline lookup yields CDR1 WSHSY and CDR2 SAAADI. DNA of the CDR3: TGCGCCAGCCAGGGGTTCTATGGCTACACCTTC. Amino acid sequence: CASQGFYGYTF.

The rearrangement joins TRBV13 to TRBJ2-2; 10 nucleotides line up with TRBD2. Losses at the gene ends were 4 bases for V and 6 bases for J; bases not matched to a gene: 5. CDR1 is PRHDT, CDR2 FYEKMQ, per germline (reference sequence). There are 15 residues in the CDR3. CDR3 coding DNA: TGTGCCAGCAGCTCAAGCGGGGGGGCTGCCGGGGAGCTGTTTTTT. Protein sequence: CASSSSGGAAGELFF. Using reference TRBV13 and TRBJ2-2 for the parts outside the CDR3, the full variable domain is AAGVIQSPRHLIKEKRETATLKCYPIPRHDTVYWYQQGPGQDPQFLISFYEKMQSDKGSIPDRFSAQQFSDYHSELNMSSLELGDSALYFCASSSSGGAAGELFFGEGSRLTVL.

The CDR3 DNA reads TGCAGTGCTTTAACGGACGGTGAAGCTTTCTTT. Amino acid sequence: CSALTDGEAFF. V usage is TRBV20-1 and J usage is TRBJ1-1; D is unresolved. The germline gives CDR1 DFQATT, CDR2 SNEGSKA (reference sequence). Trimming took off 5 bases at V and 7 bases at J, with 11 bases between the two ends. The CDR3 runs to 11 residues.

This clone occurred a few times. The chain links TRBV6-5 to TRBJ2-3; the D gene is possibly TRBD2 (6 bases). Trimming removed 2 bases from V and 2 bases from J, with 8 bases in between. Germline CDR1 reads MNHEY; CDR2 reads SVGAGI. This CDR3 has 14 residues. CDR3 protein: CASSYPGATDTQYF. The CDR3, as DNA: TGTGCCAGCAGTTACCCGGGAGCCACAGATACGCAGTATTTT.

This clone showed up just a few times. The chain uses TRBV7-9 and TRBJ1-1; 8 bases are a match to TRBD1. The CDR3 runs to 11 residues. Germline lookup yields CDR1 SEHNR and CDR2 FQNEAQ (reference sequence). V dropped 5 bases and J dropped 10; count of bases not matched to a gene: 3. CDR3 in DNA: TGTGCCAGCAGCGATGACAGGGGAGCTTTCTTT. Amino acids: CASSDDRGAFF.

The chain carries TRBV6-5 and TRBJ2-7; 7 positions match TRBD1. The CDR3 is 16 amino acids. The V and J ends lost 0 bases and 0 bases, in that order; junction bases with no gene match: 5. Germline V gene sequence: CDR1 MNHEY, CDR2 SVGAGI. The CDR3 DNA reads TGTGCCAGCAGTTACTCTACAGGGGAGAGCTCCTACGAGCAGTACTTC. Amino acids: CASSYSTGESSYEQYF.

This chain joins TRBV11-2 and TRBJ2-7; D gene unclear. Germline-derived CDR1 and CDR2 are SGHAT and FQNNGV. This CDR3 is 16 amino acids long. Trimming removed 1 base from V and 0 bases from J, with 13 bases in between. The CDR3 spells CASSLGGWGISYEQYF. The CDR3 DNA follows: TGTGCCAGCAGCTTAGGAGGCTGGGGTATCTCCTACGAGCAGTACTTC.

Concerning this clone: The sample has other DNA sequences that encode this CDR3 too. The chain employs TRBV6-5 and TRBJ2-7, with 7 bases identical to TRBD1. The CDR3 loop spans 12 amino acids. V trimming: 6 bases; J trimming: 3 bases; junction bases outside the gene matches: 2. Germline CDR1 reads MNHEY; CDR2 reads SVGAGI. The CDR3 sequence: CASSRDSYEQYF. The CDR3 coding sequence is TGTGCCAGCAGCCGGGACAGCTACGAGCAGTACTTC.

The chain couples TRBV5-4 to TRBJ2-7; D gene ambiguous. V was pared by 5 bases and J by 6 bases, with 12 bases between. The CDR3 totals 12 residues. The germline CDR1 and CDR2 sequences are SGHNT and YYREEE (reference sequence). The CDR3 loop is CASRETSGEQYF. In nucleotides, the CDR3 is TGTGCCAGCAGAGAGACGAGTGGCGAGCAGTACTTC.

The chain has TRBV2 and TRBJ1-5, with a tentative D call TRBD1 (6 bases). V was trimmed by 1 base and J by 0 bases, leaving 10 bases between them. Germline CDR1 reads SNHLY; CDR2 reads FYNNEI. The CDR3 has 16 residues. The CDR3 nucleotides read TGTGCCAGCAGTGAAGGTCAGGGGTTTAGCAATCAGCCCCAGCATTTT. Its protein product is CASSEGQGFSNQPQHF.

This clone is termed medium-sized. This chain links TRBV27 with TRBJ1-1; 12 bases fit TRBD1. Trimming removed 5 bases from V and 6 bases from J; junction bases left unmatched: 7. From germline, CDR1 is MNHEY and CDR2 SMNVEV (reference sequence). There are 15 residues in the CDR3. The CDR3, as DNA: TGTGCCAGCAGTCTGGGGACAGGGGGCGGCGCTGAAGCTTTCTTT. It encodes CASSLGTGGGAEAFF.

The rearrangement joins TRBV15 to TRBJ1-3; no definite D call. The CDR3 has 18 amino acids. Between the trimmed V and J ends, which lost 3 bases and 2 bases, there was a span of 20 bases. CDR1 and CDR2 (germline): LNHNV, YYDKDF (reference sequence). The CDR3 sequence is CATSRYPHTATPGNTIYF. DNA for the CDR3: TGTGCCACCAGCAGGTATCCCCACACAGCTACCCCTGGAAACACCATATATTTT.

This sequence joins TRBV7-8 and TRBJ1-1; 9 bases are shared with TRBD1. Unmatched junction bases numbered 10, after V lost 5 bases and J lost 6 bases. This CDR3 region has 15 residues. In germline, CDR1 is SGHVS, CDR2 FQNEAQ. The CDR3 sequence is CASSQPARDRAEAFF. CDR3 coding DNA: TGTGCCAGCAGCCAGCCAGCCAGGGACAGGGCTGAAGCTTTCTTT.

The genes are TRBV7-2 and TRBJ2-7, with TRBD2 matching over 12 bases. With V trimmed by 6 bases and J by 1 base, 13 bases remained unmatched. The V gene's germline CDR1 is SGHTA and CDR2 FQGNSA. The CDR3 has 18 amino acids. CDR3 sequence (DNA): TGTGCCAGCAGTCCATTCCTAGCGGGGGGGCCCCTGTCCTACGAGCAGTACTTC. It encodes CASSPFLAGGPLSYEQYF.

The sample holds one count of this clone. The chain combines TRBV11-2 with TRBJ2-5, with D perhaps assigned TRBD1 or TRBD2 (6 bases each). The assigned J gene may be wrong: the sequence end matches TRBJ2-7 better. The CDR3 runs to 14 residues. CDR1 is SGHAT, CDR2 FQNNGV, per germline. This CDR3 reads CASSRGTRTYEQYF. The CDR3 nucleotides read TGTGCCAGCAGCCGGGGGACACGAACCTACGAGCAGTACTTC.

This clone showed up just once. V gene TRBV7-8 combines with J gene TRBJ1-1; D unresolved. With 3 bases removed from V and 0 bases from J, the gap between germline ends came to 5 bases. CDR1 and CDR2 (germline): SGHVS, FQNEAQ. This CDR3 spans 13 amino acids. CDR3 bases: TGTGCCAGCAGCTTTAGATTGAACACTGAAGCTTTCTTT. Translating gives CASSFRLNTEAFF.

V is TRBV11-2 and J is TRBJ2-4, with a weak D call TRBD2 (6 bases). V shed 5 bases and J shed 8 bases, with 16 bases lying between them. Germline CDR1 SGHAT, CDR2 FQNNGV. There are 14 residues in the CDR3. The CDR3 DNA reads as TGTGCCAGCAGCATGACTAGTGGTGCCGACATTCAGTACTTC. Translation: CASSMTSGADIQYF. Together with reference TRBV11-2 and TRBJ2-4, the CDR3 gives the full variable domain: EAGVAQSPRYKIIEKRQSVAFWCNPISGHATLYWYQQILGQGPKLLIQFQNNGVVDDSQLPKDRFSAERLKGVDSTLKIQPAKLEDSAVYLCASSMTSGADIQYFGAGTRLSVL.

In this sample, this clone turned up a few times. This chain's CDR3 is CASSLSGGGYEQYF. Here the CDR3 DNA reads TGTGCCAGCAGCTTATCCGGAGGTGGATACGAGCAGTACTTC. The chain links TRBV7-9 to TRBJ2-7, with D perhaps matching TRBD2 (5 bases). Trimming took 2 bases from V and 4 from J, leaving 12 bases between them. Germline V gives CDR1 SEHNR, CDR2 FQNEAQ (reference sequence). The CDR3 totals 14 residues.

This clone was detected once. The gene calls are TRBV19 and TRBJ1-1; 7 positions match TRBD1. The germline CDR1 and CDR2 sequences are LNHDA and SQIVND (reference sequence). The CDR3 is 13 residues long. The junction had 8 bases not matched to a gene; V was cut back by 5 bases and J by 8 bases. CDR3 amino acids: CASSPGQVLEAFF. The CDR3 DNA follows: TGTGCCAGTAGTCCCGGACAGGTACTAGAAGCTTTCTTT.

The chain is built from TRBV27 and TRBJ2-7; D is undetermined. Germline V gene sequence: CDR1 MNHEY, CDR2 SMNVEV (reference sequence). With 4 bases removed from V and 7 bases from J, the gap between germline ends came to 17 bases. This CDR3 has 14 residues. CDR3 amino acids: CASSYRALSAEQYF. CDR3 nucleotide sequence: TGTGCCAGCAGTTATCGAGCCTTGTCTGCGGAGCAGTACTTC.

The CDR3: CASSQIAGPTYEQYF. The CDR3 DNA reads TGCGCCAGCAGCCAGATAGCGGGGCCGACCTACGAGCAGTACTTC. This rearrangement joins TRBV4-1 to TRBJ2-7; 8 bases align to TRBD2. Germline CDR1 reads MGHRA; CDR2 reads YSYEKL. The CDR3 sequence is 15 residues long. J was trimmed by 2 bases and V by 3 bases; bases with no gene match: 6.

CDR3 in DNA: TGTGCCAGCAGTTACTGGCCCCAGGGCGAGCAGTACTTC. Its protein product is CASSYWPQGEQYF. This chain links TRBV6-5 with TRBJ2-7; D is possibly TRBD1 (5 bases). In germline, CDR1 is MNHEY, CDR2 SVGAGI. Trimming took 1 base from V and 6 from J, leaving 10 bases between them. This CDR3 spans 13 amino acids.